Below, 19 T cell receptor beta chains from the same sample are listed, as sequenced in a study of OX40 agonist ivuxolimab in advanced cancers. TCRdb's table, derived via immunoSEQ multiplex PCR, lists solely in-frame clones and lacks some. Here the sample spans fewer than 90,000 clones, roughly 93% being singletons. The sequencing here drew on CD4+ or CD8+ T cells sorted from blood, taken in a trial of the OX40 agonist ivuxolimab. The receptors originated from an adult with an advanced solid tumor such as melanoma, head and neck, liver or kidney cancer.

The rearrangement uses TRBV7-2 and TRBJ2-7; the match to TRBD1 covers 10 bases. Unmatched junction bases numbered 9, after V lost 4 bases and J lost 0 bases. This CDR3 is 17 amino acids long. The germline V gene encodes CDR1 SGHTA and CDR2 FQGNSA. The CDR3 DNA sequence: TGTGCCAGCAGCTATAGAGTGGGACAGGGGTCCTCCTACGAGCAGTACTTC. Translation: CASSYRVGQGSSYEQYF.

The chain is built from TRBV2 and TRBJ1-4; the D gene is possibly TRBD1 (5 bases). The ends were cut back, 6 bases at V and 8 bases at J, with 13 bases in the middle. The length of the CDR3 is 13 residues. Per the germline V gene, CDR1 is SNHLY and CDR2 is FYNNEI. CDR3 bases: TGTGCCAGCAGAGACCGAGAGGGGGAAAAACTGTTTTTT. Translating it yields CASRDREGEKLFF. The full variable domain, rest sourced from reference TRBV2 and TRBJ1-4, is EPEVTQTPSHQVTQMGQEVILRCVPISNHLYFYWYRQILGQKVEFLVSFYNNEISEKSEIFDDQFSVERPDGSNFTLKIRSTKLEDSAMYFCASRDREGEKLFFGSGTQLSVL.

The chain couples TRBV10-3 to TRBJ1-2, with TRBD1 matching over 9 bases. The V gene end was trimmed by 2 bases and the J gene end by 4 bases; junction bases not matched to a gene: 2. Germline CDR1 and CDR2: ENHRY and SYGVKD. This CDR3 region has 14 residues. This CDR3 is CAISEGTGLYGYTF. Written as DNA, the CDR3 is TGTGCCATCAGTGAGGGGACAGGGCTCTATGGCTACACCTTC.

This clone has only one observation. Other DNA sequences in the sample encode the same CDR3. The chain uses TRBV11-3 and TRBJ2-1; 7 nucleotides line up with TRBD2. Germline values: CDR1 SGHNT, CDR2 YENEEA. J lost 4 bases, V lost 4 bases, and 4 bases had no gene match. CDR3 length: 14 residues. The CDR3 DNA sequence: TGTGCCAGCAGCTCCCGCGGGAGTTACAATGAGCAGTTCTTC. This sequence encodes CASSSRGSYNEQFF.

The chain joins TRBV30 to TRBJ1-5; TRBD1 agrees at 11 bases. Germline V gene lookup returns CDR1 GTSNPN and CDR2 SVGIG (reference sequence). V was clipped by 3 bases and J by 7 bases; unmatched bases: 5. The CDR3 is 14 residues long. The CDR3 spells CAWSGGQGGQPQHF. The CDR3 nucleotides read TGTGCCTGGAGCGGGGGACAGGGGGGCCAGCCCCAGCATTTT.

This chain joins TRBV2 and TRBJ1-1; D uncertain. V was cut by 8 bases and J by 1 base, with 11 bases left in between. CDR1 is SNHLY, CDR2 FYNNEI, per germline. CDR3 size: 13 residues. CDR3 sequence reads: CASGDVSNTEAFF. CDR3 DNA sequence: TGTGCCAGCGGAGACGTTTCGAACACTGAAGCTTTCTTT.

The rearrangement uses TRBV4-2 and TRBJ1-2; no clear D gene. Trimming removed 0 bases from V and 4 bases from J, with 9 bases in between. Germline CDR1 and CDR2: LGHNA and YNFKEQ. CDR3 size: 14 residues. Written as DNA, the CDR3 is TGTGCCAGCAGCCAAGATAGACGGATCTATGGCTACACCTTC. This sequence encodes CASSQDRRIYGYTF.

V and J are TRBV2 and TRBJ2-3; 14 bases are shared with TRBD2. With V trimmed by 7 bases and J by 0 bases, 6 bases remained unmatched. CDR3 length: 17 residues. Germline V gives CDR1 SNHLY, CDR2 FYNNEI. CDR3: CASNGLAGGLSTDTQYF. The CDR3 DNA is TGTGCCAGCAATGGACTAGCGGGAGGTCTTAGCACAGATACGCAGTATTTT.

This sequence joins TRBV5-4 and TRBJ2-5; 8 bases are shared with TRBD2. V lost 5 bases, J lost 5 bases, and 8 bases stayed unmatched. CDR3 size: 14 residues. Germline V gene data show CDR1 as SGHNT and CDR2 as YYREEE (reference sequence). The CDR3 here is CASRAREGLETQYF. Written as DNA, the CDR3 is TGTGCCAGCAGAGCCCGGGAGGGCCTTGAGACCCAGTACTTC.

This clone was found once. The CDR3 sequence is CASSRGWETDTQYF. CDR3 nucleotides: TGTGCCAGCAGCCGCGGGTGGGAAACAGATACGCAGTATTTT. V is TRBV11-3 and J is TRBJ2-3; D is possibly TRBD2 (5 bases). Germline-derived CDR1 and CDR2 are SGHNT and YENEEA. Trimming cost V 5 bases and J 3 bases, with 12 bases left between them. The length of the CDR3 is 14 residues.

The CDR3 DNA reads TGTGCCAGCAGCGCCCGACAGGGGAGTAAAGCTTTCTTT. It encodes CASSARQGSKAFF. The chain combines TRBV7-2 with TRBJ1-1, with TRBD1 identical over 8 bases. V lost 5 bases, J lost 9 bases, and 8 bases stayed unmatched. CDR1 and CDR2 from the germline V gene are SGHTA and FQGNSA. The CDR3 has 13 amino acids.

The chain carries TRBV7-9 and TRBJ2-7, with 10 nucleotides matching TRBD1. With 5 bases clipped from V and 5 bases from J, the junction kept 12 bases outside the gene matches. Per the germline V gene, CDR1 is SEHNR and CDR2 is FQNEAQ (reference sequence). The CDR3 has 16 residues. The chain's CDR3 is CASSQRRDRGLDEQYF. CDR3 DNA: TGTGCCAGCAGCCAAAGACGAGACAGGGGGCTCGACGAGCAGTACTTC.

The chain links TRBV28 to TRBJ1-1; the match to TRBD1 covers 10 bases. Germline trimming cut 5 bases from V and 4 bases from J; bases unmatched to any gene: 10. Germline CDR1 and CDR2: MDHEN and SYDVKM. The CDR3 runs 16 residues. The CDR3 sequence is CASSMTGGAGLTEAFF. CDR3 nucleotides: TGTGCCAGCAGTATGACAGGGGGCGCGGGTCTCACTGAAGCTTTCTTT.

This sequence joins TRBV11-2 and TRBJ2-7; D is perhaps TRBD1 (6 bases). Trimming pared 6 bases from V and 3 bases from J, leaving 15 bases between. This CDR3 spans 14 amino acids. CDR1 is SGHAT and CDR2 is FQNNGV in the germline V gene. CDR3 nucleotide sequence: TGTGCCAGCAGTAGACAGGCCGACCTCTACGAGCAGTACTTC. The encoded protein is CASSRQADLYEQYF.

The chain combines TRBV5-1 with TRBJ2-1; D uncertain. Germline V gene sequence: CDR1 SGHRS, CDR2 YFSETQ. V lost 0 bases to trimming and J lost 2 bases, with 9 bases between them. This CDR3 has 15 residues. CDR3 bases: TGCGCCAGCAGCTTGGCCCCGGACGCCTACAATGAGCAGTTCTTC. Protein product: CASSLAPDAYNEQFF. The whole variable domain, filled in from reference TRBV5-1 and TRBJ2-1, reads KAGVTQTPRYLIKTRGQQVTLSCSPISGHRSVSWYQQTPGQGLQFLFEYFSETQRNKGNFPGRFSGRQFSNSRSEMNVSTLELGDSALYLCASSLAPDAYNEQFFGPGTRLTVL.

The chain has TRBV4-1 and TRBJ2-5; weak D call: TRBD2 (6 bases). V lost 4 bases and J 0 bases, leaving 18 bases between the germline ends. CDR1 and CDR2 from the germline V gene are MGHRA and YSYEKL. This CDR3 has 17 amino acids. CDR3 residues: CASSRGEDSGNQETQYF. CDR3 bases: TGCGCCAGCAGCCGAGGCGAGGATAGCGGTAACCAAGAGACCCAGTACTTC.

This clone is a singleton in its sample. The rearrangement joins TRBV30 to TRBJ2-7; D gene ambiguous. The CDR3 is 12 amino acids. The germline V gene encodes CDR1 GTSNPN and CDR2 SVGIG (reference sequence). V was cut by 0 bases and J by 4 bases, with 7 bases left in between. The CDR3 loop is CAWSVKVYEQYF. In DNA form, the CDR3 reads TGTGCCTGGAGTGTAAAGGTTTACGAGCAGTACTTC.

The rearrangement links TRBV11-3 to TRBJ2-2; 8 nucleotides agree with TRBD2. The CDR3 length is 13 residues. Germline V gene lookup returns CDR1 SGHNT and CDR2 YENEEA. V shed 3 bases and J 7 bases; nucleotides not matched to a gene: 1. For the CDR3, the DNA is TGTGCCAGCAGCTTCGGGGGGGACGGGGAGCTGTTTTTT. Encoded protein: CASSFGGDGELFF.

The CDR3 spells CASSFVTGTSGSDTQYF. The CDR3, as DNA: TGTGCCAGCAGTTTCGTCACCGGGACTAGCGGATCAGATACGCAGTATTTT. The gene calls are TRBV27 and TRBJ2-3; 11 bases are shared with TRBD2. The CDR3 has 17 amino acids. J lost 4 bases, V lost 3 bases, and 9 bases had no gene match. Per germline, CDR1 MNHEY and CDR2 SMNVEV (reference sequence).